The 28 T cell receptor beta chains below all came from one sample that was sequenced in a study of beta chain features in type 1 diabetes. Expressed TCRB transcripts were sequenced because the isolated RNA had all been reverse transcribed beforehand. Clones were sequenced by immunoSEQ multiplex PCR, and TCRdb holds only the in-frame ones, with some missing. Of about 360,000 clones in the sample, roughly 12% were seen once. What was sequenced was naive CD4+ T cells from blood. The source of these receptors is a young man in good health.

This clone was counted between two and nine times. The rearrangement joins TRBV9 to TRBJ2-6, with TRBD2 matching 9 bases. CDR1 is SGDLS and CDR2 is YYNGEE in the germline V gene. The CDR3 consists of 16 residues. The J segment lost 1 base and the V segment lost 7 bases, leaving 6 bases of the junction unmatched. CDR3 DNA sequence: TGTGCCAGCGCGGGGGGGATCCAATCTGGGGCCAACGTCCTGACTTTC. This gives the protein CASAGGIQSGANVLTF.

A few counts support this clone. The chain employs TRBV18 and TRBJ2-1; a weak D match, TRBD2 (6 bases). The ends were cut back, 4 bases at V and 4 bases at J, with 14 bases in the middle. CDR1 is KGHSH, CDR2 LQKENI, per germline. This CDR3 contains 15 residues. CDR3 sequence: CASSLAGTVYNEQFF. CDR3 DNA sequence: TGTGCCAGCTCACTTGCGGGGACGGTTTACAATGAGCAGTTCTTC.

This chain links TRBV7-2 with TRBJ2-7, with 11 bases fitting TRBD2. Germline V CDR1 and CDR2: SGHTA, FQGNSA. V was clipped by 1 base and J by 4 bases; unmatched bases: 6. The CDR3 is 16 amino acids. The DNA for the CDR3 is TGTGCCAGCAGCTTAGGTAGCGGGAGGGCCAATTACGAGCAGTACTTC. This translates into CASSLGSGRANYEQYF.

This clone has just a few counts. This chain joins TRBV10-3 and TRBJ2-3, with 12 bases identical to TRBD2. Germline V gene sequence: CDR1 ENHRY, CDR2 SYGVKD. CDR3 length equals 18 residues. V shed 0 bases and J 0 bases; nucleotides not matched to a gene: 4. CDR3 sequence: CAISESTGLAGSTDTQYF. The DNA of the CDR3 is TGTGCCATCAGTGAGTCGACTGGACTAGCGGGGAGCACAGATACGCAGTATTTT.

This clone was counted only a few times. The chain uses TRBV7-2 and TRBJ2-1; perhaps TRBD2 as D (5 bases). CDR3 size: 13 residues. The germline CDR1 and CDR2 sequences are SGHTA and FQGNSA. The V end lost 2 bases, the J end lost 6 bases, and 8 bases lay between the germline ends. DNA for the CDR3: TGTGCCAGCAGCTTATCCGAGGGCAATGAGCAGTTCTTC. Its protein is CASSLSEGNEQFF.

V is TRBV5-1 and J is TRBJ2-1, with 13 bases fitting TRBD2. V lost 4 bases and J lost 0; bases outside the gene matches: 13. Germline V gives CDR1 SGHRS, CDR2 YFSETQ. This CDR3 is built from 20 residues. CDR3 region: CASSLTAGTSGITSYNEQFF. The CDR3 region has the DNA TGCGCCAGCAGCCTCACTGCCGGGACTAGCGGGATAACCTCCTACAATGAGCAGTTCTTC.

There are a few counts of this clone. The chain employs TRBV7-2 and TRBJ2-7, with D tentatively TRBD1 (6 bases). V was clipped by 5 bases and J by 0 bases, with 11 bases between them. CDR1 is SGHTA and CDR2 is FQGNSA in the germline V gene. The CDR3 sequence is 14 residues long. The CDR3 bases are TGTGCCAGCAGCGGGACATCCGTCTCCTACGAGCAGTACTTC. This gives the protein CASSGTSVSYEQYF. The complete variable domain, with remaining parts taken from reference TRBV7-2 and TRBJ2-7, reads GAGVSQSPSNKVTEKGKDVELRCDPISGHTALYWYRQSLGQGLEFLIYFQGNSAPDKSGLPSDRFSAERTGGSVSTLTIQRTQQEDSAVYLCASSGTSVSYEQYFGPGTRLTVT.

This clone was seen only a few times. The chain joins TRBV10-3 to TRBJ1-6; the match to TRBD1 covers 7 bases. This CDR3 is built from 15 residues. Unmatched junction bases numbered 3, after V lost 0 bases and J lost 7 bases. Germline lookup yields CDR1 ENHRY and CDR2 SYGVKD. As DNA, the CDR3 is TGTGCCATCAGTGAGTCCACAGGGGCAAATTCACCCCTCCACTTT. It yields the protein CAISESTGANSPLHF.

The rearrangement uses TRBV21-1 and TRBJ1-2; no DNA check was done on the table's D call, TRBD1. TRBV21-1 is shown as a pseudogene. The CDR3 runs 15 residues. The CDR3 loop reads CASSKGDTSHYGYTF. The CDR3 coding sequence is TGTGCCAGCAGCAAAGGGGACACAAGTCACTATGGCTACACCTTC.

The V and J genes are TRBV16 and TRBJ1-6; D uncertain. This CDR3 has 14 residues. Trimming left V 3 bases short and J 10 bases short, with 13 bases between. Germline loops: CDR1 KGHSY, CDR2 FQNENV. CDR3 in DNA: TGTGCCAGCAGCCAGGACTTCACAGACTCACCCCTCCACTTT. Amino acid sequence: CASSQDFTDSPLHF.

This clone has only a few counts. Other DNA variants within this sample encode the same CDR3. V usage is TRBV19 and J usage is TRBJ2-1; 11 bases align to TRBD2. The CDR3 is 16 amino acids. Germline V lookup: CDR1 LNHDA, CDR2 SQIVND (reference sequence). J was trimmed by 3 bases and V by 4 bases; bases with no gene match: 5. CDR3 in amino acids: CASSTRLAGGYNEQFF. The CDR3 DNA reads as TGTGCCAGTAGTACTCGCCTAGCGGGGGGCTACAATGAGCAGTTCTTC.

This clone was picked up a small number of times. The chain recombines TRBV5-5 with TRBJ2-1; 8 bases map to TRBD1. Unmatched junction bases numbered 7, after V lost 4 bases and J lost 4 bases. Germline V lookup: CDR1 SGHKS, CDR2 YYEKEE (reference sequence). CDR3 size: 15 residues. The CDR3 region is CASSTWTGTYNEQFF. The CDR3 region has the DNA TGTGCCAGCAGCACGTGGACAGGGACGTACAATGAGCAGTTCTTC.

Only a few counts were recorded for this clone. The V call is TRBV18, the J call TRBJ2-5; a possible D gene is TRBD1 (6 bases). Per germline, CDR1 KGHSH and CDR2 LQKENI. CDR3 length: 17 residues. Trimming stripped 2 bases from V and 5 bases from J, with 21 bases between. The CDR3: CASSPEGGNTGRETQYF. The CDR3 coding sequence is TGTGCCAGCTCACCAGAAGGGGGAAATACAGGCCGGGAGACCCAGTACTTC.

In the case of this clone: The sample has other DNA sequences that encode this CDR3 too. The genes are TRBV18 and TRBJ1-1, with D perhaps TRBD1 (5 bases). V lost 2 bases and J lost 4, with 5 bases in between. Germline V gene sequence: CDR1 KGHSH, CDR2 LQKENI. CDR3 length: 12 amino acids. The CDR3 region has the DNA TGTGCCAGCTCACCAGACAGCACTGAAGCTTTCTTT. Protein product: CASSPDSTEAFF.

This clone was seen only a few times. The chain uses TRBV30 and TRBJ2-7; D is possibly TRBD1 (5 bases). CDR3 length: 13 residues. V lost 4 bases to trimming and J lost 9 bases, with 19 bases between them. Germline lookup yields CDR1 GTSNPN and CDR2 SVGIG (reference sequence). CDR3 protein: CAWKSGRRFSQYF. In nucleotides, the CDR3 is TGTGCCTGGAAGTCAGGGCGGAGATTTTCGCAGTACTTC.

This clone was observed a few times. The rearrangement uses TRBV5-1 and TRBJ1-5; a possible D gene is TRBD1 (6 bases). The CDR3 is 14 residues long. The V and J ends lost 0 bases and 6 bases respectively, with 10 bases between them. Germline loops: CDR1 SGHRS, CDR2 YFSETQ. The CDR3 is CASSLGAGAQPQHF. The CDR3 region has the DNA TGCGCCAGCAGCTTGGGGGCAGGGGCTCAGCCCCAGCATTTT.

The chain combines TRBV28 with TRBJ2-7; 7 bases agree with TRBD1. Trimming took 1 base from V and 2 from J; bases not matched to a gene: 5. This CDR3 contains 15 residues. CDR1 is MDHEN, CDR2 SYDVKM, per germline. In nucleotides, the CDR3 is TGTGCCAGCAGTTTATTGTCCAGGGGGACCTACGAGCAGTACTTC. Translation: CASSLLSRGTYEQYF.

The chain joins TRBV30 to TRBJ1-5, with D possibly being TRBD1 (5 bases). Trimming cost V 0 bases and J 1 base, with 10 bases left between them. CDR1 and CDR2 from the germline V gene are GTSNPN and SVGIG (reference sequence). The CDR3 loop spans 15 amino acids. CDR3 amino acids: CAWSVWGRSNQPQHF. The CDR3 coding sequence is TGTGCCTGGAGTGTGTGGGGCCGAAGCAATCAGCCCCAGCATTTT.

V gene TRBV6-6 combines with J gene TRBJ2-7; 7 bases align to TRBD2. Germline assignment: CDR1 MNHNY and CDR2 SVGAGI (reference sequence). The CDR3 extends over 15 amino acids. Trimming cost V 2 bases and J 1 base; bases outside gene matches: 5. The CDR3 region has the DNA TGTGCCAGCAGTTACGGGGACTACCAATCCTACGAGCAGTACTTC. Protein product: CASSYGDYQSYEQYF.

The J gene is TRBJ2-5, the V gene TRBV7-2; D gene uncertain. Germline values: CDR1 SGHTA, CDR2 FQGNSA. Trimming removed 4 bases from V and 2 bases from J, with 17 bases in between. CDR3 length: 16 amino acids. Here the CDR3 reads CASSSRHTEIQETQYF. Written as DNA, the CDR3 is TGTGCCAGCAGCTCGCGACATACAGAGATACAAGAGACCCAGTACTTC.

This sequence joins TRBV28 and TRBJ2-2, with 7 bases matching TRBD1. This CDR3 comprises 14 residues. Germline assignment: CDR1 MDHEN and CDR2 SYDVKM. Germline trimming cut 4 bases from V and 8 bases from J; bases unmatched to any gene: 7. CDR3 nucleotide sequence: TGTGCCAGCAGTTCTGGGACAGCTGTGGGGGAGCTGTTTTTT. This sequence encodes CASSSGTAVGELFF.

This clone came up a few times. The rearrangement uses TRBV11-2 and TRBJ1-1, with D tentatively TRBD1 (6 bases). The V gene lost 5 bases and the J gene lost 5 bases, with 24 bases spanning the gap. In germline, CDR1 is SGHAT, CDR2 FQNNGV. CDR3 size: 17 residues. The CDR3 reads CASSLPRGRRTETEAFF. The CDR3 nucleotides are TGTGCCAGCAGCCTACCGCGGGGGCGCCGGACTGAGACTGAAGCTTTCTTT.

This CDR3 is CATSRDIGSGNTIYF. The CDR3 nucleotides are TGTGCCACCAGCAGAGACATCGGCTCTGGAAACACCATATATTTT. This sequence joins TRBV15 and TRBJ1-3; D ambiguous. V lost 0 bases and J lost 0, with 6 bases in between. CDR1 LNHNV and CDR2 YYDKDF come from the germline V gene (reference sequence). The length of the CDR3 is 15 residues.

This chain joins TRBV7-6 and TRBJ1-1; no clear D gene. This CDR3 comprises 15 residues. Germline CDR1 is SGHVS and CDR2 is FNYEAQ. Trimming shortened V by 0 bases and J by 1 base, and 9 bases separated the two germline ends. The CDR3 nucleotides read TGTGCCAGCAGCTTAGCGCACAGCCGGAACACTGAAGCTTTCTTT. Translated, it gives CASSLAHSRNTEAFF.

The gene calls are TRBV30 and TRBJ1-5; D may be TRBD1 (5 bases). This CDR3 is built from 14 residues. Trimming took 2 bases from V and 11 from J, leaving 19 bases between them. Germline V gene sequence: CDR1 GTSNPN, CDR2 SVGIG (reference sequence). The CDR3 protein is CAWSPGTLIRTQHF. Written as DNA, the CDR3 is TGTGCCTGGAGTCCCGGGACTCTGATCCGAACCCAGCATTTT.

CDR3: CASSLDSPVDQPQHF. The CDR3 DNA follows: TGTGCCAGCAGTTTGGACAGCCCAGTAGATCAGCCCCAGCATTTT. V and J are TRBV28 and TRBJ1-5; perhaps TRBD1 as D (6 bases). This CDR3 is built from 15 residues. Germline lookup yields CDR1 MDHEN and CDR2 SYDVKM. Trimming removed 3 bases at V and 5 bases at J, with 14 bases between.

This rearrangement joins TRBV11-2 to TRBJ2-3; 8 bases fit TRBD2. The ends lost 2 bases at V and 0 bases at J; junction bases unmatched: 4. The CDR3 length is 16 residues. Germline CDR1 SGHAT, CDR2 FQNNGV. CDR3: CASSLTGRASTDTQYF. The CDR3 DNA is TGTGCCAGCAGCTTAACCGGGAGGGCTAGCACAGATACGCAGTATTTT.

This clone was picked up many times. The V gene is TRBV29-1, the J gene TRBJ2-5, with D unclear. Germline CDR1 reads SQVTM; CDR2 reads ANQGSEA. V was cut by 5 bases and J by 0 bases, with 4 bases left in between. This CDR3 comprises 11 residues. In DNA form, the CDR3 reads TGCAGCGTTTCGTACCAAGAGACCCAGTACTTC. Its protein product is CSVSYQETQYF.